Below, 32 T cell receptor beta chains from the same sample are listed, as sequenced in a study of brain T cells in children with intractable seizures. Generated by immunoSEQ multiplex PCR, the TCRdb table keeps only in-frame clones and is missing some. The sample has just under 65,000 clones; approximately 95% are singletons. The starting material was peripheral blood, obtained at surgery. The receptors were gathered from a boy in the first two years of life with focal cortical dysplasia and intractable seizures.

J is TRBJ1-6 and V is TRBV27, with 7 nucleotides matching TRBD1. After removal of 1 base from V and 7 bases from J, the junction contained 4 bases not matched to a gene. CDR3 length equals 15 residues. Germline CDR1 reads MNHEY; CDR2 reads SMNVEV (reference sequence). The CDR3 loop reads CASSLFRQGNSPLHF. In nucleotides, the CDR3 is TGTGCCAGCAGTTTATTCAGACAGGGAAATTCACCCCTCCACTTT.

The chain recombines TRBV19 with TRBJ2-7, with D possibly matching TRBD1 (6 bases). Trimming pared 3 bases from V and 3 bases from J, leaving 18 bases between. This CDR3 region has 16 residues. Germline-derived CDR1 and CDR2 are LNHDA and SQIVND (reference sequence). CDR3 coding DNA: TGTGCCAGTAGTATTGTATCAACAGGGAAGGGCTACGAGCAGTACTTC. Its protein product is CASSIVSTGKGYEQYF.

The rearrangement uses TRBV13 and TRBJ2-7; D ambiguous. V was cut by 5 bases and J by 0 bases, with 5 bases left in between. CDR1 and CDR2 (germline): PRHDT, FYEKMQ (reference sequence). There are 12 residues in the CDR3. The CDR3 nucleotides are TGTGCCAGCAGCCGAGACTCCTACGAGCAGTACTTC. The encoded protein is CASSRDSYEQYF.

The chain has TRBV7-6 and TRBJ1-1; D possibly corresponds to TRBD1 (6 bases). Between the trimmed V and J ends, which lost 4 bases and 0 bases, there was a span of 15 bases. Germline V gene lookup returns CDR1 SGHVS and CDR2 FNYEAQ. CDR3 length equals 16 residues. CDR3 nucleotides: TGTGCCAGCAGCTCCCTGGCAGGGGATTTGAACACTGAAGCTTTCTTT. Amino acids: CASSSLAGDLNTEAFF.

The chain joins TRBV5-6 to TRBJ2-5, with D unresolved. CDR1 and CDR2 (germline): SGHDT, YYEEEE. The V gene lost 4 bases and the J gene lost 1 base, with 11 bases spanning the gap. The CDR3 sequence is 14 residues long. This CDR3 is CASSQLYLQETQYF. CDR3 DNA sequence: TGTGCCAGCAGCCAACTATACCTCCAAGAGACCCAGTACTTC.

The chain uses TRBV10-3 and TRBJ1-2; 10 positions agree with TRBD1. The ends lost 10 bases at V and 5 bases at J; junction bases unmatched: 13. The CDR3 runs to 15 residues. Germline assignment: CDR1 ENHRY and CDR2 SYGVKD. The CDR3 spells CATDRRTGGTYGYTF. The DNA of the CDR3 is TGTGCCACGGACCGTAGGACAGGGGGAACTTATGGCTACACCTTC.

V gene TRBV18 combines with J gene TRBJ2-2; perhaps TRBD1 as D (5 bases). CDR3 length equals 13 residues. Trimming took off 2 bases at V and 6 bases at J, with 7 bases between the two ends. CDR1 and CDR2 from the germline V gene are KGHSH and LQKENI. The CDR3 DNA reads TGTGCCAGCTCACCAGACAGCTCCGGGGAGCTGTTTTTT. Amino acid sequence: CASSPDSSGELFF.

The table lists this clone with a count of one. This sequence joins TRBV29-1 and TRBJ2-5; 8 bases are shared with TRBD1. This CDR3 comprises 13 residues. The J segment lost 4 bases and the V segment lost 3 bases, leaving 4 bases of the junction unmatched. Germline V CDR1 and CDR2: SQVTM, ANQGSEA. The CDR3: CSVDRGQVETQYF. CDR3 DNA sequence: TGCAGCGTTGACAGGGGACAGGTAGAGACCCAGTACTTC.

This sequence joins TRBV12-3 or TRBV12-4 and TRBJ2-1; possibly TRBD1 for D (5 bases). V lost 6 bases and J lost 13, with 16 bases in between. The CDR3 length is 12 residues. CDR3 DNA: TGTGCCAGCAGCCCCCCCGTGGGGCCCCAGTTCTTC. As protein: CASSPPVGPQFF.

The sample holds one count of this clone. The chain uses TRBV28 and TRBJ2-1, with D possibly matching TRBD2 (6 bases). The CDR3 totals 14 residues. CDR1 and CDR2 (germline): MDHEN, SYDVKM. V lost 3 bases, J lost 6 bases, and 12 bases lay in between. The CDR3: CASSFQLAANEQFF. Written as DNA, the CDR3 is TGTGCCAGCAGTTTCCAACTAGCTGCCAATGAGCAGTTCTTC.

Note on this clone: Distinct nucleotide sequences in the sample also encode this CDR3. The chain employs TRBV5-1 and TRBJ2-5; D uncertain. The V end lost 0 bases, the J end lost 2 bases, and 5 bases lay between the germline ends. The CDR3 has 13 amino acids. Germline CDR1 SGHRS, CDR2 YFSETQ. In DNA form, the CDR3 reads TGCGCCAGCAGCTTGGGACTTCAAGAGACCCAGTACTTC. Its translation: CASSLGLQETQYF.

The CDR3 loop is CSVLIPTFYEQYF. The DNA for the CDR3 is TGCAGCGTACTTATACCGACTTTCTACGAGCAGTACTTC. The chain joins TRBV29-1 to TRBJ2-7, with D hard to call. The CDR3 totals 13 residues. Germline CDR1 and CDR2: SQVTM and ANQGSEA. The V and J ends lost 6 bases and 3 bases respectively, with 15 bases between them.

The V gene is TRBV27, the J gene TRBJ2-3; a weak D match, TRBD1 (5 bases). Germline CDR1 is MNHEY and CDR2 is SMNVEV (reference sequence). Trimming removed 2 bases from V and 1 base from J, with 10 bases in between. CDR3 size: 15 residues. The CDR3 spells CASSLGALGTDTQYF. CDR3 DNA sequence: TGTGCCAGCAGTTTAGGGGCGCTGGGCACAGATACGCAGTATTTT.

This clone was seen a few times. Here the CDR3 reads CAISEEGQGGTEAFF. As DNA, the CDR3 is TGTGCCATCAGTGAAGAGGGACAGGGAGGCACTGAAGCTTTCTTT. The V and J genes are TRBV10-3 and TRBJ1-1; 9 bases align to TRBD1. Per germline, CDR1 ENHRY and CDR2 SYGVKD. Unmatched junction bases numbered 6, after V lost 3 bases and J lost 4 bases. CDR3 length: 15 amino acids.

The count of this clone is one. The chain couples TRBV6-5 to TRBJ2-5, with 10 bases that match TRBD1. Trimming took 2 bases from V and 4 from J; bases not matched to a gene: 4. This CDR3 is 15 amino acids long. Germline CDR1 and CDR2: MNHEY and SVGAGI. The CDR3 nucleotides read TGTGCCAGCAGTTACGAGACAGGGGGCCCAGAGACCCAGTACTTC. The encoded protein is CASSYETGGPETQYF.

The CDR3 DNA reads TGTGCCAGCAGTTCCGGGACAGGGTGGGTTCAGTACTTC. Residues: CASSSGTGWVQYF. The chain uses TRBV27 and TRBJ2-4; 9 nucleotides line up with TRBD1. The germline V gene encodes CDR1 MNHEY and CDR2 SMNVEV (reference sequence). After removal of 4 bases from V and 11 bases from J, the junction contained 6 bases not matched to a gene. There are 13 residues in the CDR3.

This clone was seen just once. The chain joins TRBV6-5 to TRBJ2-2, with D hard to call. The germline V gene has CDR1 MNHEY and CDR2 SVGAGI. This CDR3 has 11 residues. Trimming took 3 bases from V and 7 from J, leaving 3 bases between them. The CDR3 DNA reads TGTGCCAGCAGTTATTTCGGGGAGCTGTTTTTT. Protein: CASSYFGELFF.

This chain connects TRBV25-1 to TRBJ1-2; D unresolved. The germline V and J ends were trimmed by 6 bases and 4 bases, with 15 bases remaining between them. There are 14 residues in the CDR3. Per germline, CDR1 MGHDK and CDR2 SYGVNS. This chain's CDR3 is CASSLTGPPYGYTF. CDR3 in DNA: TGTGCCAGCAGCTTAACCGGGCCCCCCTATGGCTACACCTTC.

The chain uses TRBV6-5 and TRBJ2-3, with 9 bases fitting TRBD1. The germline V gene has CDR1 MNHEY and CDR2 SVGAGI. V shed 4 bases, J shed 1 base, and the junction held 0 bases outside the gene matches. This CDR3 has 14 amino acids. CDR3 nucleotides: TGTGCCAGCAGTTGGGACAGGGGCACAGATACGCAGTATTTT. Translating it yields CASSWDRGTDTQYF.

This clone was seen a handful of times. The chain uses TRBV3-1 (or the pseudogene TRBV3-2) and TRBJ1-2; unclear D gene. The CDR3 is 15 amino acids. With 1 base removed from V and 4 bases from J, the gap between germline ends came to 13 bases. Per germline, CDR1 LGHDT and CDR2 YNNKEL (reference sequence). CDR3 region: CASSQGGWESYGYTF. In DNA form, the CDR3 reads TGTGCCAGCAGCCAAGGCGGTTGGGAGAGCTATGGCTACACCTTC.

For this clone: Other nucleotide sequences from this sample produce the same CDR3. The chain has TRBV5-1 and TRBJ2-5; D is unresolved. V was shortened by 2 bases and J by 5 bases, with 4 bases between the two germline ends. This CDR3 has 11 amino acids. Germline values: CDR1 SGHRS, CDR2 YFSETQ. The CDR3 DNA follows: TGCGCCAGCAGCTTAAGTGAGACCCAGTACTTC. Amino acids: CASSLSETQYF.

The rearrangement joins TRBV28 to TRBJ1-2; TRBD1 matches at 7 bases. V lost 6 bases to trimming and J lost 4 bases; unmatched junction nucleotides: 8. The CDR3 totals 14 residues. Germline V CDR1 and CDR2: MDHEN, SYDVKM. The CDR3 region is CASRSVGTVYGYTF. DNA for the CDR3: TGTGCCAGCAGATCAGTTGGGACAGTCTATGGCTACACCTTC.

The rearrangement links TRBV6-5 to TRBJ2-5; 11 bases line up with TRBD1. V shed 6 bases, J shed 13 bases, and the junction held 10 bases outside the gene matches. The CDR3 sequence is 13 residues long. Germline V gene lookup returns CDR1 MNHEY and CDR2 SVGAGI. In DNA form, the CDR3 reads TGTGCCAGCAGGCGGACAGGGGGCGCCCCCTCGTACTTC. Its translation: CASRRTGGAPSYF.

The chain has TRBV5-5 and TRBJ1-2; 11 nucleotides line up with TRBD1. Germline-derived CDR1 and CDR2 are SGHKS and YYEKEE (reference sequence). J gave up 6 bases and V 3 bases, and 4 bases lay outside the gene matches. This CDR3 contains 14 residues. Here the CDR3 reads CASSSGQGVDGYTF. CDR3 in DNA: TGTGCCAGCAGCTCGGGACAGGGGGTGGATGGCTACACCTTC.

V usage is TRBV4-1 and J usage is TRBJ2-7; D remains unclear. Germline CDR1 and CDR2: MGHRA and YSYEKL. V dropped 1 base and J dropped 4 bases, with 11 bases sitting between them. There are 14 residues in the CDR3. CDR3 bases: TGCGCCAGCAGCCAAGTTGGGCGAGGTTACGAGCAGTACTTC. Translated, it gives CASSQVGRGYEQYF.

V is TRBV4-3 and J is TRBJ1-4; TRBD1 matches at 10 bases. V lost 3 bases and J lost 8; bases outside the gene matches: 9. Germline CDR1 and CDR2: LGHNA and YSLEER. This CDR3 region has 16 residues. The CDR3 bases are TGCGCCAGCAGCCATACTGTAGACAGGGGGCGGGAAAAACTGTTTTTT. It is translated as CASSHTVDRGREKLFF.

The chain couples TRBV5-1 to TRBJ2-7; 11 nucleotides line up with TRBD2. The CDR3 has 15 amino acids. V lost 0 bases and J lost 6; bases outside the gene matches: 5. Germline assignment: CDR1 SGHRS and CDR2 YFSETQ. In DNA, the CDR3 is TGCGCCAGCAGCTTGGCGACTAGCGGGATGGGCGAGCAGTACTTC. Translating it yields CASSLATSGMGEQYF.

V gene TRBV7-9 combines with J gene TRBJ2-4; D is ambiguous. The germline gives CDR1 SEHNR, CDR2 FQNEAQ (reference sequence). Trimming left V 1 base short and J 5 bases short, with 9 bases between. The CDR3 extends over 14 amino acids. The CDR3 nucleotides read TGTGCCAGCAGCTTAGGGGGTGGCGAAAACATTCAGTACTTC. Residues: CASSLGGGENIQYF. Together with reference TRBV7-9 and TRBJ2-4, the CDR3 gives the full variable domain: DTGVSQNPRHKITKRGQNVTFRCDPISEHNRLYWYRQTLGQGPEFLTYFQNEAQLEKSRLLSDRFSAERPKGSFSTLEIQRTEQGDSAMYLCASSLGGGENIQYFGAGTRLSVL.

The genes are TRBV5-8 and TRBJ2-1, with D tentatively TRBD1 (5 bases). The CDR3 spans 15 residues. Germline CDR1 and CDR2: SGHTS and YDEGEE. The germline V and J ends were trimmed by 1 base and 6 bases, with 14 bases remaining between them. CDR3 loop: CASSLPRAGLNEQFF. CDR3 DNA: TGTGCCAGCAGCTTGCCTAGGGCAGGGCTCAATGAGCAGTTCTTC.

Of note for this clone: The junction departs from the called germline gene at one end, perhaps through a read error. This sequence joins TRBV13 and TRBJ1-1; D is uncertain. CDR3 size: 12 residues. In germline, CDR1 is PRHDT, CDR2 FYEKMQ (reference sequence). As DNA, the CDR3 is TGTGCCAGCAGCCTAGGACTGCTGAACGCTTTCTTT. Translated: CASSLGLLNAFF.

As DNA, the CDR3 is TGTGCCAGCACCATAATGGGGGGGGAGACCCAGTACTTC. Residues: CASTIMGGETQYF. The chain couples TRBV11-2 to TRBJ2-5; 7 bases align to TRBD2. The CDR3 has 13 residues. Germline V gene lookup returns CDR1 SGHAT and CDR2 FQNNGV. Trimming took 7 bases from V and 5 from J; bases not matched to a gene: 7.

The V and J genes are TRBV12-3 or TRBV12-4 and TRBJ2-7; D gene ambiguous. CDR3 length: 13 residues. V was clipped by 3 bases and J by 2 bases, with 8 bases between them. CDR3 residues: CASSFGLTYEQYF. In DNA, the CDR3 is TGTGCCAGCAGTTTCGGGCTTACCTACGAGCAGTACTTC.